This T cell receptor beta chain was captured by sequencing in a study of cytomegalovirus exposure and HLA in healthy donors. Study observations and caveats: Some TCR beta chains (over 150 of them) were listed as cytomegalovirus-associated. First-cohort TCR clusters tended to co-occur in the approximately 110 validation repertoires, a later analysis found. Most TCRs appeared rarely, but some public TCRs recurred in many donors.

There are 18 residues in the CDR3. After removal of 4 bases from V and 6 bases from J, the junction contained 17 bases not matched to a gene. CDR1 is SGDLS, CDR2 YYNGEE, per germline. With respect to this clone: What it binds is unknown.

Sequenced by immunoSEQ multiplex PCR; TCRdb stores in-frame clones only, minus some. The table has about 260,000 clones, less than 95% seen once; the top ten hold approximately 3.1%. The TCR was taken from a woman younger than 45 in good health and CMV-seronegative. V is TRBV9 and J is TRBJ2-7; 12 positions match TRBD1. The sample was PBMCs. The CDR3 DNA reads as TGTGCCAGCAGCCCGAGGGACAGGGGGCAGACTAATTCGGGCGAGCAGTACTTC. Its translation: CASSPRDRGQTNSGEQYF.